This is a list of T cell receptor beta chains from one sample in a study of CD8 T cell repertoires and HIV-1 epitope variants. Produced via immunoSEQ multiplex PCR; TCRdb's table is partial and in-frame only. The sample consists of under 100,000 clones, 74% of them appearing once. The specimen sequenced was uncultured baseline CD8+ T cells from peripheral blood mononuclear cells (PBMCs). Every receptor here comes from a male donor with HIV. CDR3s include the opening cysteine and the closing phenylalanine or tryptophan. A D gene is named only where the DNA matches it firmly. Part of the rows lack a size; the others show once, few, many or a class for expanded clones.

j_gene: TRBJ2-1; v_gene: TRBV28; d_gene: TRBD2; abundance: -; len: 18; CDR3aa: CASSPLLGLAGAYNEQFF; CDR3nt: TGTGCCAGCAGTCCACTATTAGGACTAGCGGGAGCGTACAATGAGCAGTTCTTC
j_gene: TRBJ1-1; v_gene: TRBV2; d_gene: -; abundance: -; len: 14; CDR3aa: CASSEGASNGEAFF; CDR3nt: TGTGCCAGCAGTGAAGGGGCGAGCAACGGGGAAGCTTTCTTT
j_gene: TRBJ2-3; v_gene: TRBV7-9; d_gene: -; abundance: -; len: 14; CDR3aa: CASSLSLGTDTQYF; CDR3nt: TGTGCCAGCAGCTTATCCCTAGGCACAGATACGCAGTATTTT
j_gene: TRBJ2-7; v_gene: TRBV14; d_gene: -; abundance: -; len: 14; CDR3aa: CASRVSGLAGEQYF; CDR3nt: TGTGCCAGCAGGGTATCGGGACTGGCCGGCGAGCAGTACTTC
j_gene: TRBJ1-5; v_gene: TRBV15; d_gene: TRBD1; abundance: -; len: 17; CDR3aa: CATSRGGQGAQNQPQHF; CDR3nt: TGTGCCACCAGCAGGGGGGGGCAGGGGGCGCAAAATCAGCCCCAGCATTTT
j_gene: TRBJ2-7; v_gene: TRBV5-4; d_gene: TRBD1; abundance: -; len: 14; CDR3aa: CASSSQGQGDEQYF; CDR3nt: TGTGCCAGCAGCTCCCAGGGCCAGGGGGACGAGCAGTACTTC
j_gene: TRBJ1-2; v_gene: TRBV7-6; d_gene: TRBD1; abundance: -; len: 20; CDR3aa: CASSFSPPGQGGWTNYGYTF; CDR3nt: TGTGCCAGCAGCTTTAGTCCCCCCGGACAGGGGGGTTGGACTAACTATGGCTACACCTTC
j_gene: TRBJ1-4; v_gene: TRBV7-9; d_gene: TRBD1; abundance: -; len: 15; CDR3aa: CASSESGTVNEKLFF; CDR3nt: TGTGCCAGCAGTGAATCCGGGACAGTGAATGAAAAACTGTTTTTT
j_gene: TRBJ1-2; v_gene: TRBV5-1; d_gene: -; abundance: -; len: 13; CDR3aa: CASAPGSNYGYTF; CDR3nt: TGCGCCAGCGCCCCAGGGTCGAACTATGGCTACACCTTC
j_gene: TRBJ2-7; v_gene: TRBV11-3; d_gene: TRBD1; abundance: -; len: 13; CDR3aa: CASSFRTGNEQYF; CDR3nt: TGTGCCAGCAGCTTCCGGACAGGAAACGAGCAGTACTTC
j_gene: TRBJ2-7; v_gene: TRBV9; d_gene: TRBD1; abundance: -; len: 15; CDR3aa: CASSVDETGTYEQYF; CDR3nt: TGTGCCAGCAGCGTAGACGAGACAGGGACCTACGAGCAGTACTTC
j_gene: TRBJ1-1; v_gene: TRBV10-3; d_gene: TRBD1; abundance: few; len: 15; CDR3aa: CAIRRTGEMNTEAFF; CDR3nt: TGTGCCATCAGAAGGACAGGGGAGATGAACACTGAAGCTTTCTTT
j_gene: TRBJ2-7; v_gene: TRBV19; d_gene: TRBD1; abundance: -; len: 14; CDR3aa: CASSVGQASGEQYF; CDR3nt: TGTGCCAGTAGTGTGGGACAGGCGTCGGGCGAGCAGTACTTC
j_gene: TRBJ2-5; v_gene: TRBV27; d_gene: TRBD2; abundance: -; len: 14; CDR3aa: CASSLSGGGETQYF; CDR3nt: TGTGCCAGCAGTTTATCGGGGGGGGGAGAGACCCAGTACTTC
j_gene: TRBJ2-5; v_gene: TRBV28; d_gene: -; abundance: -; len: 12; CDR3aa: CATRGTEETQYF; CDR3nt: TGTGCCACCCGGGGGACCGAAGAGACCCAGTACTTC
j_gene: TRBJ2-1; v_gene: TRBV6-1; d_gene: TRBD2; abundance: -; len: 16; CDR3aa: CASSARLAGGPKEQFF; CDR3nt: TGTGCCAGCAGTGCGAGACTAGCGGGAGGGCCGAAAGAGCAGTTCTTC
j_gene: TRBJ1-6; v_gene: TRBV4-3; d_gene: -; abundance: -; len: 15; CDR3aa: CASSQDAGSGSPLHF; CDR3nt: TGCGCCAGCAGCCAAGATGCGGGCTCAGGTTCACCCCTCCACTTT
j_gene: TRBJ2-1; v_gene: TRBV7-2; d_gene: -; abundance: -; len: 18; CDR3aa: CASSLESSGADFLNEQFF; CDR3nt: TGTGCCAGCAGCTTAGAGAGTTCAGGGGCGGACTTTCTCAATGAGCAGTTCTTC
j_gene: TRBJ2-1; v_gene: TRBV9; d_gene: -; abundance: once; len: 15; CDR3aa: CASSVVVGSYNEQFF; CDR3nt: TGTGCCAGCAGCGTGGTGGTAGGGTCCTACAATGAGCAGTTCTTC
j_gene: TRBJ2-1; v_gene: TRBV6-6; d_gene: -; abundance: -; len: 14; CDR3aa: CASSLKSEYNEQFF; CDR3nt: TGTGCCAGCAGTCTCAAATCAGAGTACAATGAGCAGTTCTTC
j_gene: TRBJ1-2; v_gene: TRBV30; d_gene: -; abundance: -; len: 14; CDR3aa: CAWVGWDGVDGYTF; CDR3nt: TGTGCCTGGGTAGGCTGGGACGGGGTCGATGGCTACACCTTC
j_gene: TRBJ1-2; v_gene: TRBV28; d_gene: TRBD1; abundance: -; len: 18; CDR3aa: CASSFPPETGGIIYGYTF; CDR3nt: TGTGCCAGCAGTTTCCCACCAGAGACAGGGGGCATAATCTATGGCTACACCTTC
j_gene: TRBJ2-1; v_gene: TRBV6-1; d_gene: -; abundance: -; len: 14; CDR3aa: CASSEDHTYNEQFF; CDR3nt: TGTGCCAGCAGTGAAGATCACACCTACAATGAGCAGTTCTTC
j_gene: TRBJ2-7; v_gene: TRBV5-1; d_gene: TRBD1; abundance: -; len: 14; CDR3aa: CASSLDVRGSEQYF; CDR3nt: TGCGCCAGCAGCTTGGACGTCAGGGGGTCCGAGCAGTACTTC
j_gene: TRBJ2-3; v_gene: TRBV7-2; d_gene: TRBD2; abundance: -; len: 16; CDR3aa: CASSVGLAGNTDTQYF; CDR3nt: TGTGCCAGCAGCGTCGGACTAGCGGGCAACACAGATACGCAGTATTTT
j_gene: TRBJ2-5; v_gene: TRBV7-3; d_gene: -; abundance: -; len: 14; CDR3aa: CASSPNRVGETQYF; CDR3nt: TGTGCCAGCAGCCCTAACAGGGTCGGGGAGACCCAGTACTTC
j_gene: TRBJ2-3; v_gene: TRBV14; d_gene: -; abundance: -; len: 15; CDR3aa: CASSLAVVRTDTQYF; CDR3nt: TGTGCCAGCAGCCTAGCGGTCGTCCGCACAGATACGCAGTATTTT
j_gene: TRBJ2-7; v_gene: TRBV28; d_gene: TRBD2; abundance: few; len: 14; CDR3aa: CASSLRAGAGEQYF; CDR3nt: TGTGCCAGCAGTTTAAGAGCGGGAGCTGGAGAGCAGTACTTC
j_gene: TRBJ2-3; v_gene: TRBV9; d_gene: -; abundance: -; len: 15; CDR3aa: CASSTPPGGTDTQYF; CDR3nt: TGTGCCAGCAGCACCCCCCCCGGGGGCACAGATACGCAGTATTTT
j_gene: TRBJ1-5; v_gene: TRBV30; d_gene: -; abundance: once; len: 17; CDR3aa: CAWSAFSVQNSNQPQHF; CDR3nt: TGTGCCTGGAGTGCCTTTTCGGTTCAGAATAGCAATCAGCCCCAGCATTTT
j_gene: TRBJ2-4; v_gene: TRBV27; d_gene: -; abundance: -; len: 15; CDR3aa: CASSRSVPAKNIQYF; CDR3nt: TGTGCCAGCAGTCGCTCCGTACCGGCCAAAAACATTCAGTACTTC
j_gene: TRBJ1-5; v_gene: TRBV7-9; d_gene: -; abundance: -; len: 14; CDR3aa: CAGGGENSNQPQHF; CDR3nt: TGTGCCGGGGGCGGGGAAAATAGCAATCAGCCCCAGCATTTT
j_gene: TRBJ2-5; v_gene: TRBV5-6; d_gene: -; abundance: -; len: 14; CDR3aa: CASSLGQTQETQYF; CDR3nt: TGTGCCAGCAGCTTGGGACAGACTCAAGAGACCCAGTACTTC
j_gene: TRBJ2-4; v_gene: TRBV7-2; d_gene: TRBD2; abundance: many; len: 17; CDR3aa: CASSLPGLAGSGNIQYF; CDR3nt: TGTGCCAGCAGCTTGCCGGGACTAGCGGGATCGGGGAACATTCAGTACTTC
j_gene: TRBJ2-7; v_gene: TRBV10-1; d_gene: -; abundance: -; len: 13; CDR3aa: CATQRGASYEQYF; CDR3nt: TGCGCCACCCAACGGGGGGCTTCCTACGAGCAGTACTTC
j_gene: TRBJ1-4; v_gene: TRBV28; d_gene: TRBD1; abundance: -; len: 16; CDR3aa: CASSPPSGQGNEKLFF; CDR3nt: TGTGCCAGCAGTCCTCCGTCCGGACAGGGGAATGAAAAACTGTTTTTT
j_gene: TRBJ1-4; v_gene: TRBV7-6; d_gene: -; abundance: few; len: 14; CDR3aa: CASSPEGGYEKLFF; CDR3nt: TGTGCCAGCAGCCCCGAGGGGGGATATGAAAAACTGTTTTTT
j_gene: TRBJ2-4; v_gene: TRBV27; d_gene: -; abundance: -; len: 15; CDR3aa: CASSFGSGGGNIQYF; CDR3nt: TGTGCCAGCAGTTTTGGGTCCGGGGGCGGAAACATTCAGTACTTC
j_gene: TRBJ1-2; v_gene: TRBV19; d_gene: -; abundance: -; len: 15; CDR3aa: CASSKGPDDLNGYTF; CDR3nt: TGTGCCAGTAGTAAGGGCCCAGACGATTTGAATGGCTACACCTTC
j_gene: TRBJ1-6; v_gene: TRBV6-4; d_gene: -; abundance: -; len: 13; CDR3aa: CASSPGRNSPLHF; CDR3nt: TGTGCCAGCAGTCCGGGACGGAATTCACCCCTCCACTTT
j_gene: TRBJ2-1; v_gene: TRBV11-1; d_gene: TRBD2; abundance: -; len: 19; CDR3aa: CASSLAYSREVGSYNEQFF; CDR3nt: TGTGCCAGCAGCTTAGCGTATAGCCGGGAGGTTGGGTCCTACAATGAGCAGTTCTTC
j_gene: TRBJ2-7; v_gene: TRBV27; d_gene: TRBD2; abundance: -; len: 15; CDR3aa: CASKGLTSGGYEQYF; CDR3nt: TGTGCCAGCAAGGGGTTGACTAGCGGAGGTTACGAGCAGTACTTC
j_gene: TRBJ2-2; v_gene: TRBV23-1; d_gene: TRBD1; abundance: few; len: 18; CDR3aa: CASSQLGQGAGIAGELFF; CDR3nt: TGCGCCAGCAGTCAACTGGGACAGGGGGCTGGTATCGCCGGGGAGCTGTTTTTT
j_gene: TRBJ2-2; v_gene: TRBV6-5; d_gene: -; abundance: -; len: 15; CDR3aa: CASSYSRVGTGELFF; CDR3nt: TGTGCCAGCAGTTACTCCAGAGTGGGCACCGGGGAGCTGTTTTTT
j_gene: TRBJ2-7; v_gene: TRBV5-4; d_gene: -; abundance: -; len: 15; CDR3aa: CASSYSGAASYEQYF; CDR3nt: TGTGCCAGCAGTTATAGCGGAGCCGCGTCCTACGAGCAGTACTTC
j_gene: TRBJ1-4; v_gene: TRBV14; d_gene: -; abundance: -; len: 13; CDR3aa: CASSQALNEKLFF; CDR3nt: TGTGCCAGCAGCCAAGCCCTCAATGAAAAACTGTTTTTT
j_gene: TRBJ2-7; v_gene: TRBV5-1; d_gene: -; abundance: -; len: 14; CDR3aa: CASSLSGPSYEQYF; CDR3nt: TGCGCCAGCAGCTTAAGCGGGCCCTCCTACGAGCAGTACTTC
j_gene: TRBJ1-1; v_gene: TRBV5-1; d_gene: -; abundance: -; len: 15; CDR3aa: CASSLWDPENTEAFF; CDR3nt: TGCGCCAGCAGCTTATGGGACCCGGAGAACACTGAAGCTTTCTTT
j_gene: TRBJ2-5; v_gene: TRBV19; d_gene: TRBD1; abundance: -; len: 15; CDR3aa: CASSTPGTDKETQYF; CDR3nt: TGTGCCAGTAGTACCCCCGGGACAGATAAAGAGACCCAGTACTTC
j_gene: TRBJ1-4; v_gene: TRBV29-1; d_gene: TRBD1; abundance: -; len: 15; CDR3aa: CSVAPGGTGGEKLFF; CDR3nt: TGCAGCGTTGCCCCCGGCGGGACAGGGGGTGAAAAACTGTTTTTT
j_gene: TRBJ2-1; v_gene: TRBV9; d_gene: TRBD2; abundance: few; len: 13; CDR3aa: CASSVGGEGEQFF; CDR3nt: TGTGCCAGCAGCGTAGGTGGGGAGGGTGAGCAGTTCTTC
j_gene: TRBJ2-7; v_gene: TRBV7-9; d_gene: TRBD1; abundance: -; len: 17; CDR3aa: CASSSSLGTEYLDEQYF; CDR3nt: TGTGCCAGCAGCTCAAGCCTCGGGACAGAATACCTCGACGAGCAGTACTTC
j_gene: TRBJ1-3; v_gene: TRBV13; d_gene: -; abundance: -; len: 15; CDR3aa: CASSLGPSSGNTIYF; CDR3nt: TGTGCCAGCAGCCTCGGACCGAGCTCTGGAAACACCATATATTTT
j_gene: TRBJ1-4; v_gene: TRBV5-6; d_gene: -; abundance: -; len: 12; CDR3aa: CASSLAKTGETF; CDR3nt: TGTGCCAGCAGCTTGGCCAAGACAGGAGAAACGTTT
j_gene: TRBJ2-1; v_gene: TRBV5-1; d_gene: TRBD2; abundance: -; len: 17; CDR3aa: CASSLAHLAGGPREQFF; CDR3nt: TGCGCCAGCAGCTTGGCCCATTTAGCGGGAGGGCCACGAGAGCAGTTCTTC
j_gene: TRBJ2-1; v_gene: TRBV5-6; d_gene: TRBD1; abundance: -; len: 17; CDR3aa: CASSYGSGTGVHNEQFF; CDR3nt: TGTGCCAGCAGCTACGGATCCGGGACAGGGGTGCACAATGAGCAGTTCTTC
j_gene: TRBJ2-1; v_gene: TRBV21-1; d_gene: -; abundance: -; len: 15; CDR3aa: CASPRCGDRGYEQFF; CDR3nt: TGTGCCAGCCCTCGATGCGGGGACAGGGGGTATGAGCAGTTCTTC
j_gene: TRBJ2-1; v_gene: TRBV28; d_gene: TRBD1; abundance: -; len: 15; CDR3aa: CASSLPGQGNNEQFF; CDR3nt: TGTGCCAGCAGTTTACCGGGACAGGGAAACAATGAGCAGTTCTTC
j_gene: TRBJ1-1; v_gene: TRBV27; d_gene: -; abundance: -; len: 15; CDR3aa: CASTRAGGVNTEAFF; CDR3nt: TGTGCCAGCACCCGCGCGGGGGGCGTGAACACTGAAGCTTTCTTT
j_gene: TRBJ1-6; v_gene: TRBV7-9; d_gene: -; abundance: -; len: 14; CDR3aa: CASSLGLGNSPLHF; CDR3nt: TGTGCCAGCAGCTTAGGACTGGGGAATTCACCCCTCCACTTT